This T cell receptor (beta chain) was sequenced during a study of regulatory T cells in long-lasting Graves disease. Study-wide results and caveats: Persistent patients had more shared public clonotypes (around 2,800) than new patients (966). Accuracy may have been reduced by the small sample size.

Arm-PCR of CDR3 regions with iRepertoire HTBI primers generated TCR beta libraries. Each CDR3 protein gets one entry after TCRdb re-called the multiplex PCR reads with MiXCR. The data hold 300,000 to 500,000 distinct CDR3 sequences, with around 21% observed a single time. Worth noting for this clonotype: The antigen is unknown.

Time point described: persistent/refractory GD, antithyroid drugs over 5 years with positive TRAb. Preparation of the TCR library used RNA extracted from PBMCs. Investigators report Graves' disease was diagnosed under American Thyroid Association guidelines. Patients were enrolled at an endocrinology department in Xi'an, China. Per the germline V gene, CDR1 is MDHEN and CDR2 is SYDVKM. This CDR3 comprises 15 residues. V dropped 6 bases and J dropped 8; count of bases not matched to a gene: 5. This receptor was taken from a female donor with Graves disease. Sequenced material: peripheral blood mononuclear cells (PBMCs), taken when the disease was refractory, from a patient treated with antithyroid drugs. The V and J genes are TRBV28 and TRBJ2-1; TRBD2 aligns across 15 bases. CDR3 sequence (DNA): TGTGCCAGCAGCCAAGGACTAGCGGGAGGGTATGAGCAGTTCTTC. Translation gives CASSQGLAGGYEQFF.